This TCR beta chain was recovered during a study of blood T cell repertoires in COVID-19. This clone has more than one count but fewer than ten. J was trimmed by 2 bases and V by 2 bases; bases with no gene match: 4. The length of the CDR3 is 15 residues. In germline, CDR1 is LGHDT, CDR2 YNNKEL (reference sequence). In the authors' workflow: Nucleated cell number was recorded as an estimate derived from reference gene primer amplification. This table comes from immunoSEQ multiplex PCR, and its TCRdb copy is limited to in-frame clones, with some not included. V and J calls and clone size are copied from that table; D and trimming were computed from the DNA. The sample records over 450,000 clones, about 88% being singletons.

V is TRBV3-1 (or the pseudogene TRBV3-2) and J is TRBJ1-1; 8 positions agree with TRBD1. The receptor was isolated from a woman aged 50 to 65 with COVID-19, enrolled during active disease. What was sequenced was peripheral blood. The CDR3 region is CASSQYGQGNTEAFF. The CDR3 bases are TGTGCCAGCAGCCAATATGGACAGGGAAACACTGAAGCTTTCTTT.